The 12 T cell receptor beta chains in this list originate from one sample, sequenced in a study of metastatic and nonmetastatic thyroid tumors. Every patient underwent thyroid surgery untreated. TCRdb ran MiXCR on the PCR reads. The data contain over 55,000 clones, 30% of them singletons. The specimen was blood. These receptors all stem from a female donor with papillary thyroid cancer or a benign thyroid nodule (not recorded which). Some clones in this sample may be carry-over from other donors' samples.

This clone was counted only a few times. CDR3 loop: CASSFLGRDSPLHF. The CDR3 nucleotides read TGTGCCAGCAGCTTTTTGGGCCGGGATTCACCCCTCCACTTT. This chain links TRBV7-2 with TRBJ1-6; D gene uncertain. The V end lost 3 bases, the J end lost 8 bases, and 11 bases lay between the germline ends. In germline, CDR1 is SGHTA, CDR2 FQGNSA. This CDR3 has 14 amino acids.

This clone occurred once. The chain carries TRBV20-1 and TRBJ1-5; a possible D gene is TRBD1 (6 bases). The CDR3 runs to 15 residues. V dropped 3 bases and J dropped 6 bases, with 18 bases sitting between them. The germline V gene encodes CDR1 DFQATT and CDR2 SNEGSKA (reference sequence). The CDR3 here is CSASRTGNSFQPQHF. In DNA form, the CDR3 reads TGCAGTGCTAGCCGAACAGGGAACTCTTTTCAGCCCCAGCATTTT.

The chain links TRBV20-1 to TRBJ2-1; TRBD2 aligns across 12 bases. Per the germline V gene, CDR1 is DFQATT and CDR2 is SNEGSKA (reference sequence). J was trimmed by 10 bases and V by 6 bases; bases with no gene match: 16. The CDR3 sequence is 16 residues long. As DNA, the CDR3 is TGCAGTGCCAACGACCTACTAGCGGGAGGCCCCAGGGAGCAGTTCTTC. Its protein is CSANDLLAGGPREQFF.

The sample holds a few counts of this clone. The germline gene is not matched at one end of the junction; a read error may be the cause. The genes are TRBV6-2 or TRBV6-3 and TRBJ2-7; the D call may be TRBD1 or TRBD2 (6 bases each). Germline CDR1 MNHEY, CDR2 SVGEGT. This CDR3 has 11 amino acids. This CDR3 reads CASSFGGEHYF. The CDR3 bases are TGTGCCAGCAGTTTCGGGGGCGAGCATTACTTC.

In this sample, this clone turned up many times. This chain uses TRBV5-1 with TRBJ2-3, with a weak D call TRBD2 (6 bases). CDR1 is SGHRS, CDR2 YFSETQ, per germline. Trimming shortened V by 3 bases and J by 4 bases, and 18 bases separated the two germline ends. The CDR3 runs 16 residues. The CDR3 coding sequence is TGCGCCAGCAGCTCCCCTAGCGTGGGGCCGGCAGATACGCAGTATTTT. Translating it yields CASSSPSVGPADTQYF.

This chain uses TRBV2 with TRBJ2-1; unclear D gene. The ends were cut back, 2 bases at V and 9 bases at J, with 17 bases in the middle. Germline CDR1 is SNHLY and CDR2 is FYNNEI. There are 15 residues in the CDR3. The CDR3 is CASSESGPRSGEQFF. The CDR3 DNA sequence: TGTGCCAGCAGTGAATCGGGCCCCCGGTCCGGTGAGCAGTTCTTC.

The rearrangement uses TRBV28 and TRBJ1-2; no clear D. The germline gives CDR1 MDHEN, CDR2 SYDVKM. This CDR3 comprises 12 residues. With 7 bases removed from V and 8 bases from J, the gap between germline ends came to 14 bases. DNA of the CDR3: TGTGCCAGCACCGCCCGGAGGGAGGGCTACACCTTC. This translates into CASTARREGYTF.

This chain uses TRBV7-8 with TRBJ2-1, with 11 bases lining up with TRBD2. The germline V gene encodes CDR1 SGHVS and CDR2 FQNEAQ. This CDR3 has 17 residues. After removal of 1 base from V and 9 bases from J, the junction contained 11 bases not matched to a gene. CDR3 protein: CASSLGLSSGRASEQFF. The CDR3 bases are TGTGCCAGCAGCTTAGGGCTCAGTAGCGGGAGGGCCAGTGAGCAGTTCTTC. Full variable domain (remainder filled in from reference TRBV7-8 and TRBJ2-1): GAGVSQSPRYKVAKRGQDVALRCDPISGHVSLFWYQQALGQGPEFLTYFQNEAQLDKSGLPSDRFFAERPEGSVSTLKIQRTQQEDSAVYLCASSLGLSSGRASEQFFGPGTRLTVL.

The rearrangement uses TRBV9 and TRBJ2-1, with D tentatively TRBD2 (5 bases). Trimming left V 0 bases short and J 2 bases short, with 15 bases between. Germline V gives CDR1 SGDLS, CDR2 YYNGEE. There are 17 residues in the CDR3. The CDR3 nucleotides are TGTGCCAGCAGCGTAGGCTACGGCCGGGGTACCTACAATGAGCAGTTCTTC. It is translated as CASSVGYGRGTYNEQFF. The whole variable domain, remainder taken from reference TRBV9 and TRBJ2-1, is DSGVTQTPKHLITATGQRVTLRCSPRSGDLSVYWYQQSLDQGLQFLIQYYNGEERAKGNILERFSAQQFPDLHSELNLSSLELGDSALYFCASSVGYGRGTYNEQFFGPGTRLTVL.

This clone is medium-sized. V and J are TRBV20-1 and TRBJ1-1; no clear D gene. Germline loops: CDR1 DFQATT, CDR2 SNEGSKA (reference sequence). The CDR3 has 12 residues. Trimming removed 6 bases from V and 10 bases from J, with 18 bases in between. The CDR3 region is CSANTPHRGAFF. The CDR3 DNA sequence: TGCAGTGCCAACACCCCGCATAGAGGAGCTTTCTTT.

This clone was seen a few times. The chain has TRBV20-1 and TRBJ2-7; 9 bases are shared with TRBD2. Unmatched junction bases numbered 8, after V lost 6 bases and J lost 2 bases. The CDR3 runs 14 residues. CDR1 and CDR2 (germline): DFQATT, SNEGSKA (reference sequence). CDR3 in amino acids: CSAQTVAGAYEQYF. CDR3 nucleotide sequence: TGCAGTGCCCAGACGGTAGCGGGGGCCTACGAGCAGTACTTC.

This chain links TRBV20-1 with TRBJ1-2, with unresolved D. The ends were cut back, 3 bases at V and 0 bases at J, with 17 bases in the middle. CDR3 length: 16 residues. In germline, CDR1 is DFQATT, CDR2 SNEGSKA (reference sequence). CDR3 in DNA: TGCAGTGCTAGTGGTCCCCGTGGGGTCTCTAACTATGGCTACACCTTC. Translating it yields CSASGPRGVSNYGYTF.